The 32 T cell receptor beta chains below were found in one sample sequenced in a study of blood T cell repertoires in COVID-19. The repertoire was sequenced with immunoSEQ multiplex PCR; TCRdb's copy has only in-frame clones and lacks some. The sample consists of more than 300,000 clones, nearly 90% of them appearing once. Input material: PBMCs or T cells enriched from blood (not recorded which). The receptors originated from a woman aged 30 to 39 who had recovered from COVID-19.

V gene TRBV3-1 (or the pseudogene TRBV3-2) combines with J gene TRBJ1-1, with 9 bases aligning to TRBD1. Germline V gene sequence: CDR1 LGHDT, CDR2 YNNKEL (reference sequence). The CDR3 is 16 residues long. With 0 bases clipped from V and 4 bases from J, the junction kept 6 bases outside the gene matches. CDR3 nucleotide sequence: TGTGCCAGCAGCCAAGAAGGGACAGGGAGGATCACTGAAGCTTTCTTT. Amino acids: CASSQEGTGRITEAFF.

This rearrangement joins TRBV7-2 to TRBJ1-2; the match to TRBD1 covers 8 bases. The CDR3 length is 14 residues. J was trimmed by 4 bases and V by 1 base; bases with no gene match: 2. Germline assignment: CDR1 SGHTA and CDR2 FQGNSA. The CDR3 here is CASSLGTGTYGYTF. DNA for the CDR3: TGTGCCAGCAGCTTAGGGACAGGGACCTATGGCTACACCTTC.

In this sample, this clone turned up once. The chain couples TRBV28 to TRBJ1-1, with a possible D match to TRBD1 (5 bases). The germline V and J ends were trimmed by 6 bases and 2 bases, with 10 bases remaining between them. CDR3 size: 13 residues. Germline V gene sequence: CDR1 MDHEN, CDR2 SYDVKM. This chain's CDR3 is CASRDSTNTEAFF. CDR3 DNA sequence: TGTGCCAGCAGAGACAGTACCAACACTGAAGCTTTCTTT.

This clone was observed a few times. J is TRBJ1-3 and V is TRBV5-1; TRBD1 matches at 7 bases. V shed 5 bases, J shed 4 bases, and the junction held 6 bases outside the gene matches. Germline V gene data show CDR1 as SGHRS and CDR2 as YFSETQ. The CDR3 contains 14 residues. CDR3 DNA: TGCGCCAGCAGACCACAGGGGACGGGAAACACCATATATTTT. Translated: CASRPQGTGNTIYF.

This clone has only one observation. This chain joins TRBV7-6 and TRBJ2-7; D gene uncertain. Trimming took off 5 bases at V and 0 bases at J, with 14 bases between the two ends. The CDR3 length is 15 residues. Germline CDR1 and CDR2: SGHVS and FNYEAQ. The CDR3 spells CASSPHPLPSYEQYF. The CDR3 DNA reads TGTGCCAGCAGCCCGCACCCTCTACCCTCCTACGAGCAGTACTTC.

The CDR3 DNA is TGTGCCAGCAGCGTAGGTGGCCCAGGGGCAAGCTCCTACGAGCAGTACTTC. The encoded protein is CASSVGGPGASSYEQYF. The rearrangement joins TRBV9 to TRBJ2-7, with D possibly TRBD1 on 6 matching bases. V dropped 0 bases and J dropped 0 bases, with 16 bases sitting between them. This CDR3 contains 17 residues. Germline V gene sequence: CDR1 SGDLS, CDR2 YYNGEE.

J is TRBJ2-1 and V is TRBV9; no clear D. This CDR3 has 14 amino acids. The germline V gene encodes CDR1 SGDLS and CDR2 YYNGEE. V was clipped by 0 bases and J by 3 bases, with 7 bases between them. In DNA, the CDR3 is TGTGCCAGCAGCGTAGGGGCAGGCTACAATGAGCAGTTCTTC. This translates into CASSVGAGYNEQFF.

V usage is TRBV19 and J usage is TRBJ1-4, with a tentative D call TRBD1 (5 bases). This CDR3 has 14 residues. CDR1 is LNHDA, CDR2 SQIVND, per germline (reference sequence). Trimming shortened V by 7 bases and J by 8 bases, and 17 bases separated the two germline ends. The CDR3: CASIQKGREEKLFF. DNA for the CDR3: TGTGCCAGTATACAGAAGGGGCGGGAGGAAAAACTGTTTTTT.

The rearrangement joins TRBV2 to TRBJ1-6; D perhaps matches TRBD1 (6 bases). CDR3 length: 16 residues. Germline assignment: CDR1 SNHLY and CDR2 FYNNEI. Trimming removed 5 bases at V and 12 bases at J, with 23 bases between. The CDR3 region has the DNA TGTGCCAGCAGTCCCGGGGGCAGGGGTCCGGGGGGACCCCTCCACTTT. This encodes CASSPGGRGPGGPLHF.

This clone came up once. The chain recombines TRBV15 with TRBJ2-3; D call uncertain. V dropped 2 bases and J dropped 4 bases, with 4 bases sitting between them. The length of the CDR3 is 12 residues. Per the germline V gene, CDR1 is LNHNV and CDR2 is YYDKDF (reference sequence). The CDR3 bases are TGTGCCACCAGCAGACAGTCAGATACGCAGTATTTT. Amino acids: CATSRQSDTQYF.

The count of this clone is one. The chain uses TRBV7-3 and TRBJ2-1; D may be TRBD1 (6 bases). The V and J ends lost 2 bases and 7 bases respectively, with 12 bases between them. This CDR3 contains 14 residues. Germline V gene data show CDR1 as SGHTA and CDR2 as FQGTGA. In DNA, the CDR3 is TGTGCCAGCAGCTTAGCAGGGGCGTCGAATGAGCAGTTCTTC. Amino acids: CASSLAGASNEQFF.

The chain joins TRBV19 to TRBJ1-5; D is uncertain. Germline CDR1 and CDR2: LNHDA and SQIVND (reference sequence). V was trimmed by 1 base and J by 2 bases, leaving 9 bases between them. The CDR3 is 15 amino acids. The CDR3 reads CASSIGVRGNQPQHF. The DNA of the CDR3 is TGTGCCAGTAGTATAGGGGTGAGGGGCAATCAGCCCCAGCATTTT.

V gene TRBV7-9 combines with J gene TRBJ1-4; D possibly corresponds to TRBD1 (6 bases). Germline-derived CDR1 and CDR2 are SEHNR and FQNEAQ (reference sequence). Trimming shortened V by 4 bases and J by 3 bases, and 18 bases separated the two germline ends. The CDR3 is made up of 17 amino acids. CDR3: CASSSRTDQLPNEKLFF. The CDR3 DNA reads TGTGCCAGCAGCTCGCGGACAGACCAGTTACCTAATGAAAAACTGTTTTTT.

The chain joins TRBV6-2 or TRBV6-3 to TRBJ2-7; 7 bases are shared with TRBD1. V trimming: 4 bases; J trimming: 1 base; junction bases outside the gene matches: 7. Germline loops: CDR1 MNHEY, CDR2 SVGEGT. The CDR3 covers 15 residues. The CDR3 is CASSWTGLTSYEQYF. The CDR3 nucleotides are TGTGCCAGCAGTTGGACAGGCCTGACATCCTACGAGCAGTACTTC.

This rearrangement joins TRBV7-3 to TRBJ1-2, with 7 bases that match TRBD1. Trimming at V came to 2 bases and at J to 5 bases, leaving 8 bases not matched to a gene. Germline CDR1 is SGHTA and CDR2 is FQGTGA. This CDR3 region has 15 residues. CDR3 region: CASSLVARGRYGYTF. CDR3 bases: TGTGCCAGCAGCTTAGTTGCCAGGGGGAGGTATGGCTACACCTTC.

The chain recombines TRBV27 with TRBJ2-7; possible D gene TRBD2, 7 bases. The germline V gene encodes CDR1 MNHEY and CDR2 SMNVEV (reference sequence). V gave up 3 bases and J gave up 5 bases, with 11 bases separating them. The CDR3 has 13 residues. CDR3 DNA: TGTGCCAGCAGTTTGGCGGGGGCAGACGAGCAGTACTTC. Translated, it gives CASSLAGADEQYF.

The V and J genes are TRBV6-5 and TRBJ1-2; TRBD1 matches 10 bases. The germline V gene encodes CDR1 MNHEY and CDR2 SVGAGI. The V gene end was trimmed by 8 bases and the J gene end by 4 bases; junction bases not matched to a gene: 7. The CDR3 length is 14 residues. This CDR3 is CASRGQGGVYGYTF. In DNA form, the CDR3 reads TGTGCCAGCCGAGGACAGGGGGGGGTCTATGGCTACACCTTC.

The CDR3 is CASSLDGSGDQPQHF. The CDR3, as DNA: TGCGCCAGCAGCTTGGACGGGAGTGGGGATCAGCCCCAGCATTTT. V gene TRBV5-1 combines with J gene TRBJ1-5; D is unresolved. Trimming took 0 bases from V and 5 from J, leaving 12 bases between them. Germline values: CDR1 SGHRS, CDR2 YFSETQ. The CDR3 is 15 residues long.

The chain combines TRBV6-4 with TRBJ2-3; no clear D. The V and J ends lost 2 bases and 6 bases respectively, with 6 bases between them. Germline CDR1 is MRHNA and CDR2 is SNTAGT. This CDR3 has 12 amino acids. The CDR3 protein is CASSDARDTQYF. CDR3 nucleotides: TGTGCCAGCAGTGACGCCCGGGATACGCAGTATTTT.

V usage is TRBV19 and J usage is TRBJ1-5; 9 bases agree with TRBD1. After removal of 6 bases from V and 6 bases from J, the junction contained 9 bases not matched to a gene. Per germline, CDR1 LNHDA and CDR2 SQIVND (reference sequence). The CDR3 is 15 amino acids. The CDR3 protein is CASSPGTGRGQPQHF. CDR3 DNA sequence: TGTGCCAGTAGCCCCGGGACAGGGAGAGGTCAGCCCCAGCATTTT.

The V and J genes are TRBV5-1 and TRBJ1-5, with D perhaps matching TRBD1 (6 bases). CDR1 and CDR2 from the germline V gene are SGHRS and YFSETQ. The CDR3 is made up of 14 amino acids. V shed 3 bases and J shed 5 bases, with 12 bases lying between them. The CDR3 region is CASSSTGGDQPQHF. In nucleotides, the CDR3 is TGCGCCAGCAGCTCGACAGGAGGAGATCAGCCCCAGCATTTT.

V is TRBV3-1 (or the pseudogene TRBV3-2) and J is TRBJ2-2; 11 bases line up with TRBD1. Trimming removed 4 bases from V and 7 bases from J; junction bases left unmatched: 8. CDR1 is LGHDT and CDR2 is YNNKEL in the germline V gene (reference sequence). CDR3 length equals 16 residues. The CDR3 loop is CASSPLGQGDIGELFF. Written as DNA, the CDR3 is TGTGCCAGCAGCCCATTGGGACAGGGGGATATCGGGGAGCTGTTTTTT.

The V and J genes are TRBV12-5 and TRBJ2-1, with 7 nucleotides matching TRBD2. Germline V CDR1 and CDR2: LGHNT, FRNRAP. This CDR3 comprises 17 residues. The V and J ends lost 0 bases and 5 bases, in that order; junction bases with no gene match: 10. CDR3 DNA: TGTGCTAGTGGTTTGGTACTGTGGCGGGGGACCCACAATGAGCAGTTCTTC. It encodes CASGLVLWRGTHNEQFF.

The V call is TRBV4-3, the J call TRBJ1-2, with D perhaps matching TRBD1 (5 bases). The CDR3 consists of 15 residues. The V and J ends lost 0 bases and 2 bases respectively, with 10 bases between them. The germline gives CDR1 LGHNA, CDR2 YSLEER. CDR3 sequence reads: CASSQEGRQNYGYTF. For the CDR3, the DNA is TGCGCCAGCAGCCAAGAGGGGCGGCAAAACTATGGCTACACCTTC.

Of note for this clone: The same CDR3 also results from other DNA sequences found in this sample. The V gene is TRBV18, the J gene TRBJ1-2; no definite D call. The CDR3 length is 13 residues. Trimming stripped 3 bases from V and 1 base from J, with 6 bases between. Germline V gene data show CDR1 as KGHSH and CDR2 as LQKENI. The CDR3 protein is CASSPEGNYGYTF. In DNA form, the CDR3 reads TGTGCCAGCTCACCCGAGGGTAACTATGGCTACACCTTC. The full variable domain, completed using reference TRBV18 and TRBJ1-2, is NAGVMQNPRHLVRRRGQEARLRCSPMKGHSHVYWYRQLPEEGLKFMVYLQKENIIDESGMPKERFSAEFPKEGPSILRIQQVVRGDSAAYFCASSPEGNYGYTFGSGTRLTVV.

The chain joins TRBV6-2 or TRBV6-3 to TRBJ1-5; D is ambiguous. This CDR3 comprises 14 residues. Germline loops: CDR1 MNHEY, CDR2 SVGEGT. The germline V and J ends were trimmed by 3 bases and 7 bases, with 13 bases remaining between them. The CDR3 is CASSYIREGQPQHF. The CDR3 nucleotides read TGTGCCAGCAGTTATATCCGGGAAGGACAGCCCCAGCATTTT.

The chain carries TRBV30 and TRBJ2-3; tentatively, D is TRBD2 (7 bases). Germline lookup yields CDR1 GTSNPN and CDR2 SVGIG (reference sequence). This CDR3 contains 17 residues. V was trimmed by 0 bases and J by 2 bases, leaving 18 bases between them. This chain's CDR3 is CAWSVLGGAKVTDTQYF. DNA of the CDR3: TGTGCCTGGAGTGTACTAGGGGGGGCGAAGGTCACAGATACGCAGTATTTT.

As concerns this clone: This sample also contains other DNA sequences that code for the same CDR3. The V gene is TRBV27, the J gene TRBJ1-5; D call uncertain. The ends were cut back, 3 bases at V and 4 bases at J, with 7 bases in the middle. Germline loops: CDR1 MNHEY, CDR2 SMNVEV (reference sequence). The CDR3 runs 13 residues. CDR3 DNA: TGTGCCAGCAGTTTGGGGAGGAATCAGCCCCAGCATTTT. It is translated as CASSLGRNQPQHF.

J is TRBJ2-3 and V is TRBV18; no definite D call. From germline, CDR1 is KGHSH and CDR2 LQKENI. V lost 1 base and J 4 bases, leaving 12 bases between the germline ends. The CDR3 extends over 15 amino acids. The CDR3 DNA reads TGTGCCAGCTCACCACGGGCCTGGCCCCCAGATACGCAGTATTTT. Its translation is CASSPRAWPPDTQYF.

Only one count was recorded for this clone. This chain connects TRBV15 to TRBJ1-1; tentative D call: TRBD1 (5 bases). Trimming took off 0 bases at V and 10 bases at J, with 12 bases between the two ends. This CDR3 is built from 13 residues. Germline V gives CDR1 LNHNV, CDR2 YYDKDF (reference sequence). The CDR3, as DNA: TGTGCCACCAGCAGAGATCAGGGTTCGGGAGCTTTCTTT. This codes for CATSRDQGSGAFF.

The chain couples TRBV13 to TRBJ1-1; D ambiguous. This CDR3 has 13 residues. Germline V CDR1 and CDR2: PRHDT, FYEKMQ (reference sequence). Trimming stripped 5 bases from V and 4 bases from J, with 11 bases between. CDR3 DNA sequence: TGTGCCAGCAGCCGGGGTTCTGGCACTGAAGCTTTCTTT. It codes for CASSRGSGTEAFF. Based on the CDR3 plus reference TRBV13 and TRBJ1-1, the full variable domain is AAGVIQSPRHLIKEKRETATLKCYPIPRHDTVYWYQQGPGQDPQFLISFYEKMQSDKGSIPDRFSAQQFSDYHSELNMSSLELGDSALYFCASSRGSGTEAFFGQGTRLTVV.

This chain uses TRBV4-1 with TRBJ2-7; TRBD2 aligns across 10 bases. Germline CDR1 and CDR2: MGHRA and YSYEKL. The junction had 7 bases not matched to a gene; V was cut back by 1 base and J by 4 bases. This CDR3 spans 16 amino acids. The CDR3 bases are TGCGCCAGCAGCCAAGCTCCCAGCGGGGGGGCATACGAGCAGTACTTC. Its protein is CASSQAPSGGAYEQYF.